A selection of T cell receptor beta chains follows, all from one sample in a study of blood T cell repertoires in COVID-19. TCRdb's copy holds only in-frame clones and misses some; the assay was immunoSEQ multiplex PCR. The table lists 130,000 or so clones, around 85% of them singletons, with about a sixth in the top ten. Material: peripheral blood. These receptors were collected from a woman at least 80 years old with acute or convalescent COVID-19. The CDR3 runs from the conserved cysteine through the conserved F or W. D genes are given only for firm matches. Clone size is shown for a subset of rows, as once, few, many or a class of expanded clone.

j_call	clone_size	v_call	d_call	cdr3_nt	cdr3_aa
TRBJ2-5	-	TRBV5-6	-	TGTGCCAGCAGCTGGATAGACAGGATACAAGAGACCCAGTACTTC	CASSWIDRIQETQYF
TRBJ2-7	-	TRBV7-9	-	TGTGCCAGCAGCCCTGAGTATGCTTCCTACGAGCAGTACTTC	CASSPEYASYEQYF
TRBJ2-5	-	TRBV4-3	TRBD2	TGCGCCAGCAGCCTAACTAGCGGAGGGGAGACCCAGTACTTC	CASSLTSGGETQYF
TRBJ2-2	-	TRBV7-2	-	TGTGCCAGCAGCTTCTCGGGGGTTAGGGCCGGGGAGCTGTTTTTT	CASSFSGVRAGELFF
TRBJ2-7	-	TRBV7-6	TRBD1	TGTGCCAGCAGCCCAACTCCGGACAGGGTGCACGAGCAGTACTTC	CASSPTPDRVHEQYF
TRBJ2-4	-	TRBV6-2/TRBV6-3	TRBD1	TGTGCCAGCAGTTACAGGACAGGGGGCAAAAACATTCAGTACTTC	CASSYRTGGKNIQYF
TRBJ2-1	-	TRBV30	TRBD2	TGTGCCTGGAGTGTGTTTGCGGGAGGTTCCTACAATGAGCAGTTCTTC	CAWSVFAGGSYNEQFF
TRBJ2-2	-	TRBV30	-	TGTGCCTGGAGTGCACATAAGCTGTTTTTT	CAWSAHKLFF
TRBJ1-6	-	TRBV6-1	-	TGTGCCAGCAGTGACGGGCCCACAGGGTATTCACCCCTCCACTTT	CASSDGPTGYSPLHF
TRBJ1-5	-	TRBV12-3/TRBV12-4	-	TGTGCCAGCAGTACCGACACCAATCAGCCCCAGCATTTT	CASSTDTNQPQHF
TRBJ1-2	few	TRBV29-1	TRBD1	TGCAGCGTTGAGAGGGGACAGGGAAATTCTGGCTACACCTTC	CSVERGQGNSGYTF
TRBJ2-1	-	TRBV5-1	-	TGCGCCAGCAGCTTGGCCGACAATGAGCAGTTCTTC	CASSLADNEQFF
TRBJ2-2	-	TRBV5-1	TRBD1	TGCGCCAGCAGCTGGCAGGGGGCAGCCGGGGAGCTGTTTTTT	CASSWQGAAGELFF
TRBJ1-5	-	TRBV2	-	TGTGCCAGCAGTGATTCCCGGGGGGCGCTTGGGCAGCCCCAGCATTTT	CASSDSRGALGQPQHF
TRBJ1-5	few	TRBV7-2	TRBD1	TGTGCCAGCAGCATTAGGACAGGGAGCAATCAGCCCCAGCATTTT	CASSIRTGSNQPQHF
TRBJ2-3	-	TRBV2	TRBD2	TGTGCCAGCAGTGAAAGGGCGGGGGGGAGTACGCAGTATTTT	CASSERAGGSTQYF
TRBJ1-4	-	TRBV20-1	TRBD1	TGCAGTGCTAGTGCCGGGACAGCAAATGAAAAACTGTTTTTT	CSASAGTANEKLFF
TRBJ2-5	-	TRBV5-1	TRBD1	TGCGCCAGCAGCTTGAGGGGACAGGGGGCCGGGGAGACCCAGTACTTC	CASSLRGQGAGETQYF
TRBJ2-1	-	TRBV7-9	TRBD2	TGTGCCAGCAGCTTAGCGTTTAGCGGGTACTCCTACAATGAGCAGTTCTTC	CASSLAFSGYSYNEQFF
TRBJ2-2	once	TRBV7-8	TRBD1	TGTGCCAGCAGCCCCGCCGGGACAGCGAACACCGGGGAGCTGTTTTTT	CASSPAGTANTGELFF
TRBJ1-2	-	TRBV5-6	-	TGTGCCAGCAGCTTGGCCCACGACAAGCGGGGCTACACCTTC	CASSLAHDKRGYTF
TRBJ1-1	-	TRBV3-1/TRBV3-2	-	TGTGCCAGCAGCCAAGCTGCGGGGGTGTCGAACACTGAAGCTTTCTTT	CASSQAAGVSNTEAFF
TRBJ1-2	-	TRBV7-2	-	TGTGCCAGCAGCTTAATGTCAGGGGTTGCCCTTGACGGCTACACCTTC	CASSLMSGVALDGYTF
TRBJ2-5	-	TRBV4-3	-	TGCGCCAGCAGCCAAGATTCCCTCTCGGAGACCCAGTACTTC	CASSQDSLSETQYF
TRBJ2-7	-	TRBV5-1	-	TGCGCCAGCAGCTTGGACCCCTCAGGGTCGGGTCTCTACGAGCAGTACTTC	CASSLDPSGSGLYEQYF
TRBJ1-5	-	TRBV2	TRBD1	TGTGCCAGCAGAGGAGAAGGGACAGGGAATCAGCCCCAGCATTTT	CASRGEGTGNQPQHF
TRBJ2-7	-	TRBV19	TRBD2	TGTGCCAGTAGTATTTATATGCGGGGCGGGAGAGACTCCTACGAGCAGTACTTC	CASSIYMRGGRDSYEQYF
TRBJ2-7	-	TRBV5-4	-	TGTGCCAGCAGCTGGGGGAGGTCCTACGAGCAGTACTTC	CASSWGRSYEQYF
TRBJ2-7	once	TRBV3-1/TRBV3-2	-	TGTGCCAGCAGCCAAGGGGGCCAGGTATACGAGCAGTACTTC	CASSQGGQVYEQYF
TRBJ2-1	-	TRBV21-1	-	TGTGCCAGCAGCGCTCCCACCTTGGACAGGGGGCTAGCGGAGACCTCCTACAATGAGCAGTTCTTC	CASSAPTLDRGLAETSYNEQFF
TRBJ2-3	few	TRBV19	TRBD1	TGTGCCAGTAGTGACAGGGGCGCAGATACGCAGTATTTT	CASSDRGADTQYF